Listed below are T cell receptor beta chains from one sample, sequenced in a study of cytomegalovirus exposure and HLA in healthy donors. The method was immunoSEQ multiplex PCR; TCRdb's version includes in-frame clones alone and lacks a portion of them. The sample lists more than 85,000 clones; roughly 79% were seen once. Source material: PBMCs. The receptors were sampled from a woman under 40 in good health and CMV-seronegative. The CDR3 runs from the conserved cysteine through the conserved F or W. Fields, in order: J gene, clone size, D gene, V gene, CDR3 protein, CDR3 DNA. D genes are given only for firm matches. Clone size, where shown, is once, few, many, or a class for clones that have expanded.

TRBJ2-7	few	TRBD2	TRBV6-1	CATRDYHYEQYF	TGTGCCACTCGGGACTATCACTACGAGCAGTACTTC
TRBJ2-2	-	-	TRBV5-4	CASSLGHRDTGELFF	TGTGCCAGCAGCTTGGGGCACAGAGACACCGGGGAGCTGTTTTTT
TRBJ2-7	-	-	TRBV7-2	CASRLSYEQYF	TGTGCCAGCAGACTGTCCTACGAGCAGTACTTC
TRBJ1-1	-	TRBD1	TRBV13	CASSLGTGLFPEAFF	TGTGCCAGCAGCTTAGGGACAGGGCTCTTCCCTGAAGCTTTCTTT
TRBJ2-1	-	TRBD1	TRBV5-1	CASSSGQGVWLAARSSYNEQFF	TGCGCCAGCTCCTCGGGACAGGGGGTCTGGCTAGCAGCTCGGAGCTCCTACAATGAGCAGTTCTTC
TRBJ2-3	-	TRBD2	TRBV5-1	CASSATTSGRTGSDTQYF	TGCGCCAGCAGCGCTACCACTAGCGGGAGAACTGGCTCAGATACGCAGTATTTT
TRBJ1-2	-	-	TRBV5-4	CASSLAGGNYGYTF	TGTGCCAGCAGCTTGGCCGGGGGGAACTATGGCTACACCTTC
TRBJ2-3	-	TRBD2	TRBV29-1	CSVELAGTDTQYF	TGCAGCGTTGAACTAGCGGGAACAGATACGCAGTATTTT
TRBJ1-2	-	-	TRBV5-8	CASSLGPRGYTF	TGTGCCAGCAGCTTGGGCCCGAGAGGCTACACCTTC
TRBJ1-3	-	-	TRBV7-6	CASSDRQSSGNTIYF	TGTGCCAGCAGTGACAGACAGAGCTCTGGAAACACCATATATTTT
TRBJ2-7	-	-	TRBV14	CASSQGTAKYEQYF	TGTGCCAGCAGCCAAGGGACAGCAAAATACGAGCAGTACTTC
TRBJ2-3	-	TRBD1	TRBV25-1	CASSRSGTGWMDTQYF	TGTGCCAGCAGTCGCTCCGGGACAGGGTGGATGGATACGCAGTATTTT
TRBJ2-3	-	TRBD2	TRBV4-2	CASSLKPSGAGAADTQYF	TGTGCCAGCAGTTTAAAACCCTCAGGCGCGGGAGCGGCAGATACGCAGTATTTT
TRBJ2-3	-	-	TRBV21-1	CASSPPGTSGITDTQYF	TGTGCCAGCAGCCCGCCCGGGACTAGCGGGATAACAGATACGCAGTATTTT
TRBJ2-3	-	TRBD1	TRBV13	CASSRTTWRLTGGEADTQYF	TGTGCCAGCAGCCGGACCACCTGGCGCCTGACAGGGGGCGAGGCAGATACGCAGTATTTT
TRBJ2-5	-	TRBD2	TRBV28	CASSLSGAEETQYF	TGTGCCAGCAGTTTAAGCGGGGCGGAAGAGACCCAGTACTTC
TRBJ2-7	-	TRBD2	TRBV5-1	CASSFREGLTYEQYF	TGCGCCAGCAGCTTCAGGGAGGGGTTAACCTACGAGCAGTACTTC
TRBJ1-1	-	-	TRBV7-8	CASSLVSRNTEAFF	TGTGCCAGCAGCTTAGTCTCCCGGAACACTGAAGCTTTCTTT
TRBJ1-3	once	-	TRBV12-5	CASGLTASGNTIYF	TGTGCTAGTGGTTTGACAGCCTCTGGAAACACCATATATTTT
TRBJ2-7	-	-	TRBV28	CASSLWRGYEQYF	TGTGCCAGCAGTTTATGGCGGGGTTACGAGCAGTACTTC
TRBJ2-1	-	-	TRBV9	CASSGQDGEQFF	TGTGCCAGCAGCGGACAGGATGGTGAGCAGTTCTTC
TRBJ1-1	once	-	TRBV7-3	CASSNNRYTEAFF	TGTGCCAGCAGCAACAACAGATACACTGAAGCTTTCTTT
TRBJ2-5	few	-	TRBV5-4	CASSLANQETQYF	TGTGCCAGCAGCTTGGCCAACCAAGAGACCCAGTACTTC
TRBJ2-1	-	TRBD1	TRBV28	CASSRDGTGGEQFF	TGTGCCAGCAGCCGAGACGGGACAGGGGGTGAGCAGTTCTTC
TRBJ2-7	-	-	TRBV7-9	CASSFNYEQYF	TGTGCCAGCAGCTTCAACTACGAGCAGTACTTC
TRBJ2-3	few	TRBD1	TRBV28	CASLDRGLADTQYF	TGTGCCAGCTTGGACAGGGGGTTAGCAGATACGCAGTATTTT
TRBJ2-1	-	TRBD2	TRBV18	CASSPGRTSGAYNEQFF	TGTGCCAGCTCACCCGGCAGGACTAGCGGGGCCTACAATGAGCAGTTCTTC
TRBJ1-4	-	-	TRBV19	CASSVRTSNEKLFF	TGTGCCAGTAGCGTCAGGACTTCTAATGAAAAACTGTTTTTT
TRBJ2-3	-	TRBD2	TRBV7-9	CASSPMGLAGGGDTQYF	TGTGCCAGCAGCCCGATGGGACTAGCGGGAGGTGGCGATACGCAGTATTTT
TRBJ2-6	-	-	TRBV5-1	CASSLVGDSINSGANVLTF	TGCGCCAGCAGCTTGGTCGGGGATTCAATAAACTCTGGGGCCAACGTCCTGACTTTC
TRBJ2-3	once	-	TRBV21-1	CASSKRSGRASTDTQYF	TGTGCCAGCAGCAAAAGGTCGGGAAGGGCTAGCACAGATACGCAGTATTTT
TRBJ1-5	-	-	TRBV18	CASSPYSDQPQHF	TGTGCCAGCTCACCCTACTCCGATCAGCCCCAGCATTTT
TRBJ2-2	-	-	TRBV10-3	CAISESADTGELFF	TGTGCCATCAGTGAGTCGGCGGACACCGGGGAGCTGTTTTTT
TRBJ2-7	-	TRBD2	TRBV7-8	CASSPLAGGPGYEQYF	TGTGCCAGCAGCCCTCTAGCGGGAGGGCCGGGGTACGAGCAGTACTTC
TRBJ1-1	-	TRBD1	TRBV11-3	CASSPGQKNTEAFF	TGTGCCAGCAGCCCGGGACAGAAGAACACTGAAGCTTTCTTT
TRBJ1-6	-	-	TRBV28	CASSLGRDSPLHF	TGTGCCAGCAGTTTGGGGAGGGATTCACCCCTCCACTTT
TRBJ2-1	-	-	TRBV2	CASRALMPEQFF	TGTGCCAGCAGGGCACTAATGCCTGAGCAGTTCTTC
TRBJ2-2	-	TRBD1	TRBV7-9	CSTRYTSQGGTGELFF	TGTTCCACCCGATACACATCACAGGGGGGCACCGGGGAGCTGTTTTTT
TRBJ2-5	-	-	TRBV5-6	CASSLADYPEETQYF	TGTGCCAGCAGCTTGGCGGACTACCCTGAAGAGACCCAGTACTTC
TRBJ2-1	-	TRBD2	TRBV6-5	CASSRPGLAGVEQFF	TGTGCCAGCAGCCGTCCGGGACTAGCGGGAGTTGAGCAGTTCTTC
TRBJ2-3	-	TRBD2	TRBV7-2	CASRPSGRVNTQYF	TGTGCCAGCAGACCGAGCGGGAGGGTAAATACGCAGTATTTT
TRBJ2-2	few	-	TRBV6-1	CASRTAGSGELFF	TGTGCCAGCAGGACAGCAGGATCCGGGGAGCTGTTTTTT